The 10 T cell receptor beta chains below come from one sample, sequenced in a study of early T cells in non-severe SARS-CoV-2 infection. TCRdb called the 5' RACE reads again in MiXCR, with one record for every CDR3 protein. Here the sample spans about 53,000 distinct CDR3 sequences, approximately 12% being singletons. The sequenced sample was whole blood, obtained at baseline. These receptors were obtained from an adult who was a healthcare worker with PCR-confirmed SARS-CoV-2 infection or an uninfected control (not recorded which).

There are many counts of this clonotype. The chain combines TRBV7-3 with TRBJ2-6; TRBD2 agrees at 13 bases. CDR1 and CDR2 from the germline V gene are SGHTA and FQGTGA. Trimming at V came to 5 bases and at J to 1 base, leaving 5 bases not matched to a gene. The CDR3 consists of 18 residues. CDR3 nucleotide sequence: TGTGCCAGCAGCCCCCCGGGACTAGCGGGATCTGGGGCCAACGTCCTGACTTTC. It codes for CASSPPGLAGSGANVLTF. Filled out from reference TRBV7-3 and TRBJ2-6, the complete variable domain reads GAGVSQTPSNKVTEKGKYVELRCDPISGHTALYWYRQSLGQGPEFLIYFQGTGAADDSGLPNDRFFAVRPEGSVSTLKIQRTERGDSAVYLCASSPPGLAGSGANVLTFGAGSRLTVL.

This clonotype was counted ten times or more. This chain connects TRBV7-9 to TRBJ2-2; 13 nucleotides align to TRBD2. CDR3 length: 17 residues. V was clipped by 5 bases and J by 7 bases; unmatched bases: 10. CDR1 SEHNR and CDR2 FQNEAQ come from the germline V gene (reference sequence). CDR3 bases: TGTGCCAGCAGCCCGAGGGGACTAGCGGGATGGTTCGGGGAGCTGTTTTTT. This gives the protein CASSPRGLAGWFGELFF.

In its sample, this clonotype was seen a few times. The V call is TRBV11-2, the J call TRBJ2-5, with TRBD2 matching 9 bases. The trim removed 3 bases at V and 5 bases at J, leaving 13 bases unmatched. The CDR3 totals 17 residues. Germline V lookup: CDR1 SGHAT, CDR2 FQNNGV. The CDR3 DNA sequence: TGTGCCAGCAGCTTTAATAGACTAGCGGAGGGGAAGGAGACCCAGTACTTC. It encodes CASSFNRLAEGKETQYF. The whole variable domain, remainder taken from reference TRBV11-2 and TRBJ2-5, is EAGVAQSPRYKIIEKRQSVAFWCNPISGHATLYWYQQILGQGPKLLIQFQNNGVVDDSQLPKDRFSAERLKGVDSTLKIQPAKLEDSAVYLCASSFNRLAEGKETQYFGPGTRLLVL.

The J gene is TRBJ2-1, the V gene TRBV11-2; D gene uncertain. CDR1 is SGHAT, CDR2 FQNNGV, per germline. The CDR3 is made up of 13 amino acids. Trimming took off 0 bases at V and 7 bases at J, with 7 bases between the two ends. The CDR3 reads CASSLDVGNEQFF. CDR3 nucleotide sequence: TGTGCCAGCAGCTTAGATGTTGGAAATGAGCAGTTCTTC.

This rearrangement joins TRBV13 to TRBJ2-3; D unresolved. V was clipped by 0 bases and J by 3 bases, with 13 bases between them. The germline V gene has CDR1 PRHDT and CDR2 FYEKMQ (reference sequence). This CDR3 has 16 residues. As DNA, the CDR3 is TGTGCCAGCAGCTTAGGCCAGGCGTATCGTACAGATACGCAGTATTTT. Its translation: CASSLGQAYRTDTQYF.

This clonotype was seen a handful of times. V and J are TRBV20-1 and TRBJ1-1, with a tentative D call TRBD1 (5 bases). V gave up 2 bases and J gave up 1 base, with 11 bases separating them. The CDR3 has 14 amino acids. The germline V gene has CDR1 DFQATT and CDR2 SNEGSKA (reference sequence). The CDR3 sequence is CSARPGHQNTEAFF. The CDR3 coding sequence is TGCAGTGCTAGACCCGGACACCAGAACACTGAAGCTTTCTTT.

The CDR3 loop is CASGVNGATNEKLFF. As DNA, the CDR3 is TGTGCCAGCGGAGTTAACGGTGCAACTAATGAAAAACTGTTTTTT. The gene calls are TRBV6-5 and TRBJ1-4; D call uncertain. The V gene's germline CDR1 is MNHEY and CDR2 SVGAGI. V was trimmed by 8 bases and J by 0 bases, leaving 13 bases between them. This CDR3 has 15 residues.

This clonotype was seen ten or more times. The chain employs TRBV7-3 and TRBJ2-3; D is ambiguous. This CDR3 region has 14 residues. Trimming removed 5 bases from V and 8 bases from J, with 17 bases in between. Germline CDR1 is SGHTA and CDR2 is FQGTGA. This CDR3 reads CASSHDPDRGTQYF. The CDR3 DNA is TGTGCCAGCAGCCACGACCCTGACCGCGGTACGCAGTATTTT.

This clonotype turned up a few times. The chain recombines TRBV7-8 with TRBJ2-3, with 11 bases matching TRBD2. The V segment lost 1 base and the J segment 3 bases; nucleotides outside the gene matches: 6. This CDR3 contains 17 residues. In germline, CDR1 is SGHVS, CDR2 FQNEAQ. CDR3 residues: CASSLVLAGGLTDTQYF. DNA for the CDR3: TGTGCCAGCAGCTTAGTTCTAGCGGGAGGCCTTACAGATACGCAGTATTTT. Using reference TRBV7-8 and TRBJ2-3 for the parts outside the CDR3, the full variable domain is GAGVSQSPRYKVAKRGQDVALRCDPISGHVSLFWYQQALGQGPEFLTYFQNEAQLDKSGLPSDRFFAERPEGSVSTLKIQRTQQEDSAVYLCASSLVLAGGLTDTQYFGPGTRLTVL.

The genes are TRBV6-2 or TRBV6-3 and TRBJ2-2; tentatively, D is TRBD2 (5 bases). Looked up from germline, CDR1 is MNHEY and CDR2 is SVGEGT. The CDR3 consists of 14 residues. Trimming cost V 3 bases and J 2 bases, with 7 bases left between them. In DNA, the CDR3 is TGTGCCAGCAGTTATGGAGGAAACACCGGGGAGCTGTTTTTT. Encoded protein: CASSYGGNTGELFF.